The rows below give T cell receptor beta chains drawn from one sample of a study of blood T cells in healthy people across ages. TCRdb fed the 5' RACE reads into MiXCR, producing one record per CDR3 protein. The table shows around 940,000 distinct CDR3 sequences, with about 51% occurring only once. Source material: blood. The origin of the receptors is a woman aged 55-69 years in good health. The CDR3 runs from the conserved cysteine through the conserved F or W. Fields, in order: CDR3 protein, CDR3 DNA, V gene, D gene, clone size, J gene. A D gene is named only where the DNA matches it firmly. The size of a clone is reported for some rows only, either as once, few or many, or as a class for expanded clones.

CSAVGTSGYTQETQYF,TGCAGTGCAGTCGGGACTAGCGGATATACTCAGGAGACCCAGTACTTC,TRBV20-1,TRBD2,.,TRBJ2-5
CASSQGGPTYGYTF,TGTGCCAGCTCACAGGGGGGACCAACCTATGGCTACACCTTC,TRBV18,.,.,TRBJ1-2
CASSYWLPSDGRVKADTQYF,TGTGCCAGCAGCTACTGGCTGCCATCGGACGGGAGGGTTAAGGCAGATACGCAGTATTTT,TRBV7-2,TRBD2,once,TRBJ2-3
CASSQAPAVGDEQFF,TGCGCCAGCAGCCAAGCCCCCGCGGTGGGCGATGAGCAGTTCTTC,TRBV4-1,.,.,TRBJ2-1
CASRPDRGRNQPQHF,TGTGCCAGCAGACCGGACAGGGGACGAAATCAGCCCCAGCATTTT,TRBV28,TRBD1,.,TRBJ1-5
CASSLKVVGVLSSYEQYF,TGTGCCAGCAGCTTGAAGGTCGTGGGGGTGCTGAGCTCCTACGAGCAGTACTTC,TRBV5-6,.,.,TRBJ2-7
CAISKTTSGRLTDTQYF,TGTGCCATCAGCAAAACGACTAGCGGGAGGTTAACAGATACGCAGTATTTT,TRBV10-3,TRBD2,.,TRBJ2-3
CASRRTGSNEKLFF,TGTGCCAGCAGGCGGACAGGGAGTAATGAAAAACTGTTTTTT,TRBV12-3/TRBV12-4,TRBD1,few,TRBJ1-4
CASSQRGIEGGYEQYF,TGCGCCAGCAGCCAACGGGGAATAGAGGGCGGCTACGAGCAGTACTTC,TRBV4-1,.,.,TRBJ2-7
CAWSVGGLETQYF,TGTGCCTGGAGTGTAGGTGGCTTGGAGACCCAGTACTTC,TRBV30,.,.,TRBJ2-5
CASSPWGRGTEAFF,.,TRBV21-1,.,.,TRBJ1-1
CSVWLLTYEQYF,TGCAGCGTTTGGTTACTCACCTACGAGCAGTACTTC,TRBV29-1,.,few,TRBJ2-7
CASQGLAGQSTGETQYF,TGTGCCAGCCAGGGACTAGCTGGCCAATCGACCGGGGAGACCCAGTACTTC,TRBV28,TRBD2,.,TRBJ2-5
CASSVEWTDTQYF,TGTGCCAGCAGCGTAGAATGGACCGATACGCAGTATTTT,TRBV11-2,.,.,TRBJ2-3
CASSPLAGDVYEQFF,TGCGCCAGCAGCCCCCTAGCGGGAGATGTCTATGAGCAGTTCTTC,TRBV5-1,TRBD2,few,TRBJ2-1
CSASQGRPVPNYGYTF,TGCAGTGCTAGTCAGGGGCGCCCCGTGCCTAACTATGGCTACACCTTC,TRBV20-1,.,few,TRBJ1-2
CASTPLIAYNEQFF,TGTGCCAGCACCCCACTAATTGCCTACAATGAGCAGTTCTTC,TRBV2,.,.,TRBJ2-1